This T cell receptor beta chain is drawn from a study of blood T cells in healthy people across ages. Trimming left V 2 bases short and J 6 bases short, with 14 bases between. The CDR3 consists of 14 residues. Germline assignment: CDR1 SEHNR and CDR2 FQNEAQ (reference sequence). Study results and caveats: Unsorted PBMCs blocked a conclusive comparison of naive and antigen-experienced cells.

A sample-barcoded 5' primer and a J-beta primer mix were used in a second PCR of about 7 to 12 cycles. One entry per CDR3 protein, called by TCRdb with MiXCR from the 5' RACE reads. The sample lists 580,000 or so distinct CDR3 sequences, around 48% occurring once. This clonotype has more than one count but fewer than ten. Its antigen is not identified. The rearrangement joins TRBV7-9 to TRBJ2-7; TRBD1 might be the D (6 bases). Sequencing was done on a sample of blood. The receptor was derived from a man older than 75 in good health. The CDR3 loop is CASSLLGAPSEQYF. The CDR3 DNA reads TGTGCCAGCAGCTTACTGGGGGCCCCCTCCGAGCAGTACTTC.